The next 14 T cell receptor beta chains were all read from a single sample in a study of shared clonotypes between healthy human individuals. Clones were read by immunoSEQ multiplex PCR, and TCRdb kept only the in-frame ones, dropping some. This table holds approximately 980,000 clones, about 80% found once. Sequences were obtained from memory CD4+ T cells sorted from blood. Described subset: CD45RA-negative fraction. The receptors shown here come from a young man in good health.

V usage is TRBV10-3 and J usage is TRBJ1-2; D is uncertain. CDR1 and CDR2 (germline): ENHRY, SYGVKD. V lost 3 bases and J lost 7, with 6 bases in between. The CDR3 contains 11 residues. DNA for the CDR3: TGTGCCATCAGTGACGCTAGTGGCTACACCTTC. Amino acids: CAISDASGYTF.

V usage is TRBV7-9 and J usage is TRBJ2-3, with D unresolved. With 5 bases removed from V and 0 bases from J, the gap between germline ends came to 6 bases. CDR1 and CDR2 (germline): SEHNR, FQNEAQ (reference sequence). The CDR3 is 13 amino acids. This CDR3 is CASSPLSTDTQYF. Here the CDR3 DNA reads TGTGCCAGCAGCCCACTCAGCACAGATACGCAGTATTTT.

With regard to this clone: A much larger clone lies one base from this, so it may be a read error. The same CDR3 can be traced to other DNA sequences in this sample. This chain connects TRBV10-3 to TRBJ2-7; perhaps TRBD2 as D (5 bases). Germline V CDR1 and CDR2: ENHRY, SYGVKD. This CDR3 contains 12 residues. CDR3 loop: CAISDGIYEQYF. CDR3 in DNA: TGTGCCATCAGTGACGGGATCTACGAGCAATACTTC.

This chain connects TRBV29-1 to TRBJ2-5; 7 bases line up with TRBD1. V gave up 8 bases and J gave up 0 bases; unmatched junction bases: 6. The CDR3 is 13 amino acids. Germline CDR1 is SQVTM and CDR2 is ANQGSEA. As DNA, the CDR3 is TGCAGCTACACAGGGGTTTACCAAGAGACCCAGTACTTC. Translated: CSYTGVYQETQYF. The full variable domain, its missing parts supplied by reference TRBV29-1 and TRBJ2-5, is SAVISQKPSRDICQRGTSLTIQCQVDSQVTMMFWYRQQPGQSLTLIATANQGSEATYESGFVIDKFPISRPNLTFSTLTVSNMSPEDSSIYLCSYTGVYQETQYFGPGTRLLVL.

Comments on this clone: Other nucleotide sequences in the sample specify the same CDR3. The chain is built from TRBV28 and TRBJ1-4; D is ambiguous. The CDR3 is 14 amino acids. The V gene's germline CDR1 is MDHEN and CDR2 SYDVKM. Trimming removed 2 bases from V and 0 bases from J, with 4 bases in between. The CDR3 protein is CASSLPATNEKLFF. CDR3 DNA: TGTGCCAGCAGTTTACCGGCAACTAATGAAAAACTGTTTTTT.

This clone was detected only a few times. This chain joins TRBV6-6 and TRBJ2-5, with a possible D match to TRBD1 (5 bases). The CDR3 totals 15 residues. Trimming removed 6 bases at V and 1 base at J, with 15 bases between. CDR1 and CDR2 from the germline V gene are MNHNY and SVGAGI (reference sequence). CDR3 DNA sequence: TGTGCCAGCAGGGACGAAACAGGCTTCCAAGAGACCCAGTACTTC. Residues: CASRDETGFQETQYF.

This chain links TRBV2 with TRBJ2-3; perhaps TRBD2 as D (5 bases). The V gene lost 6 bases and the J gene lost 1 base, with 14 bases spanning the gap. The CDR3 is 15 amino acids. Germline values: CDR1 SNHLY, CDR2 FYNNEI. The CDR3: CASRRSDQRTDTQYF. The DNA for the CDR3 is TGTGCCAGCAGGCGTAGCGACCAACGCACAGATACGCAGTATTTT.

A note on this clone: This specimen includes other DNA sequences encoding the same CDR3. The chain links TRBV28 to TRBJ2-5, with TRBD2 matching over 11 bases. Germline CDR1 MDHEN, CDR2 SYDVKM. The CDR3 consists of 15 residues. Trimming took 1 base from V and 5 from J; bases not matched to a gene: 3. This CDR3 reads CASSLLAGGRETQYF. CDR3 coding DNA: TGTGCCAGCAGTTTATTAGCGGGAGGGCGGGAGACCCAGTACTTC.

The chain's CDR3 is CASSKVVGAGGSHEQFF. The CDR3 bases are TGTGCCAGCAGCAAAGTGGTAGGAGCGGGAGGGAGTCATGAGCAGTTCTTC. The chain couples TRBV21-1 to TRBJ2-1; the table's D call TRBD2 went unverified against the DNA. TRBV21-1 is deemed a pseudogene. This CDR3 comprises 17 residues.

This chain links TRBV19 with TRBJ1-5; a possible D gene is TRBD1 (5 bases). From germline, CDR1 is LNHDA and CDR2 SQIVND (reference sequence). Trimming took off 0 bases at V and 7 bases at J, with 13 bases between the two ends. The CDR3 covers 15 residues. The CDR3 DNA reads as TGTGCCAGTAGTATAGAAGGCGCCCGGGGCCAGCCCCAGCATTTT. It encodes CASSIEGARGQPQHF.

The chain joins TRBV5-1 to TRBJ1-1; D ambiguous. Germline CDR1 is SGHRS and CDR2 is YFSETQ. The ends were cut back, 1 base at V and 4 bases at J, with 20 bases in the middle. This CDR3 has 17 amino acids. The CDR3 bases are TGCGCCAGCAGCTTGAAAGACGGACCCCTTATGGGCACTGAAGCTTTCTTT. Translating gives CASSLKDGPLMGTEAFF.

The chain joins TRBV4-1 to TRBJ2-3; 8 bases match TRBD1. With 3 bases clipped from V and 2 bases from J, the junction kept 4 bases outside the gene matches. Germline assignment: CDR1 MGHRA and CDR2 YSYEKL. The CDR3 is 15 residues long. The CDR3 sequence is CASSQEGQDTDTQYF. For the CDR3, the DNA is TGCGCCAGCAGCCAGGAGGGACAGGACACAGATACGCAGTATTTT.

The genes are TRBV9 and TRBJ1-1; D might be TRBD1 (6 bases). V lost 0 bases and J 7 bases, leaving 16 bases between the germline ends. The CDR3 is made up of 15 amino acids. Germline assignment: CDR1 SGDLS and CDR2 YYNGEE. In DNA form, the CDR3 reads TGTGCCAGCAGCGTAGCCCCCACAGGGATTAGTGAAGCTTTCTTT. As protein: CASSVAPTGISEAFF.

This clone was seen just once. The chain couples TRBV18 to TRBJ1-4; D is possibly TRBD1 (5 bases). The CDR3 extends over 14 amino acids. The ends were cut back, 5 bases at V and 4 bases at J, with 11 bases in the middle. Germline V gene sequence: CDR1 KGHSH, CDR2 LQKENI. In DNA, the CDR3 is TGTGCCAGCTCAACCTCGGGACTTAATGAAAAACTGTTTTTT. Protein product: CASSTSGLNEKLFF.